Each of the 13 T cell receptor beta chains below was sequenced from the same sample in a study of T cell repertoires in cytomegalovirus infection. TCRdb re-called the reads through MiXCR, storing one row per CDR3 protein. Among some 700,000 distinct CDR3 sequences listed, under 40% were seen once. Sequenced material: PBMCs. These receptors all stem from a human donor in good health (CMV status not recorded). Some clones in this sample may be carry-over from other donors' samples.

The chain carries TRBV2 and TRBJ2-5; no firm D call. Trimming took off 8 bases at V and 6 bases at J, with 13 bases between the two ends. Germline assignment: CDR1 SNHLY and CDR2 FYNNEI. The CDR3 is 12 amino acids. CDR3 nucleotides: TGTGCCAGCTCGACGGCTCAACAGACCCAGTACTTC. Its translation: CASSTAQQTQYF.

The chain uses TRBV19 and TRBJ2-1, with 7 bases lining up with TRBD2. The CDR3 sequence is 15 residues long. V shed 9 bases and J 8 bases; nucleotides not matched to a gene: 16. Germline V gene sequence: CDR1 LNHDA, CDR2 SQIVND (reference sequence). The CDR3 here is CARSLGGRPADEQFF. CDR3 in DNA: TGTGCCAGGAGCCTGGGGGGGAGGCCGGCGGATGAGCAGTTCTTC.

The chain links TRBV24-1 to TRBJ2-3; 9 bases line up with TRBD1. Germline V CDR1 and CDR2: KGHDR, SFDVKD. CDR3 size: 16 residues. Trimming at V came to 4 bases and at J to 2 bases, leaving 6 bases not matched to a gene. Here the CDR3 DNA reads TGTGCCACCAGTGAGCCGGGACAGGGATTCACAGATACGCAGTATTTT. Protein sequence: CATSEPGQGFTDTQYF.

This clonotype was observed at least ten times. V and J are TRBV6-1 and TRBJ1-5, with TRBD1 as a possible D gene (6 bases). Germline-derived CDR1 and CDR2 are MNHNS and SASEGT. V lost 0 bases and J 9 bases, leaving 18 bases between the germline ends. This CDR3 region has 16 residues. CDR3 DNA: TGTGCCAGCAGTGAAGCGTCTTGGCAGGGGATTGGGCCCCAGCATTTT. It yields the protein CASSEASWQGIGPQHF.

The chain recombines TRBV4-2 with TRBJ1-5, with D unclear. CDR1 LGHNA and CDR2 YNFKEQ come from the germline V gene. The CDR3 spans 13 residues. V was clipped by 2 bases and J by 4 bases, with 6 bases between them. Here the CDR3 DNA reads TGTGCCAGCAGCCAATTCTTGAATCAGCCCCAGCATTTT. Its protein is CASSQFLNQPQHF.

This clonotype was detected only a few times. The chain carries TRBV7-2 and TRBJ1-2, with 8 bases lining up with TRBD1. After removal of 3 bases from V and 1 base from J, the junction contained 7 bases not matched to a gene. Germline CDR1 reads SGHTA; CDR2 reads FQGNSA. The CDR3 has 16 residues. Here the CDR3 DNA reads TGTGCCAGCAGCTTTGACTGGGACAGGATTAACTATGGCTACACCTTC. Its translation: CASSFDWDRINYGYTF.

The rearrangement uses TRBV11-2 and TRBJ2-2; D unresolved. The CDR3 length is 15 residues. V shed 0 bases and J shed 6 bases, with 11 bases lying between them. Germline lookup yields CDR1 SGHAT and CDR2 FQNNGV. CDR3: CASSLDSSVPGELFF. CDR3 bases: TGTGCCAGCAGCTTAGATAGTTCGGTCCCCGGGGAGCTGTTTTTT.

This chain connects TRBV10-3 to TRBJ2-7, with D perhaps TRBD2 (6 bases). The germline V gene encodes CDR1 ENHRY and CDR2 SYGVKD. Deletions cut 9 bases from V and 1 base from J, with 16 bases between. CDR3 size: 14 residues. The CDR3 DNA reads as TGTGCCATAGGTGGTGGTAGCGGATCCTACGAGCAGTACTTC. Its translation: CAIGGGSGSYEQYF.

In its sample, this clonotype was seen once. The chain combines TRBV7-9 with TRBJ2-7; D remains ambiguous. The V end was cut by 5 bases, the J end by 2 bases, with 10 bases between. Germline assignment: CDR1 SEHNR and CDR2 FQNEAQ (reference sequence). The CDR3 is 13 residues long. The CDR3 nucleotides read TGTGCCAGCAGCCCCGATCTCCCCTACGAGCAGTACTTC. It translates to CASSPDLPYEQYF.

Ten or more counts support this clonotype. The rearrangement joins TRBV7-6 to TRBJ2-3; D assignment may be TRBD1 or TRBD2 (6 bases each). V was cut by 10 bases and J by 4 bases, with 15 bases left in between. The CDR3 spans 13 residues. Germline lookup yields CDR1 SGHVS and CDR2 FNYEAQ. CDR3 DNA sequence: TGTGCCACCAAGGGGGGTGCTGCAGATACGCAGTATTTT. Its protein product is CATKGGAADTQYF.

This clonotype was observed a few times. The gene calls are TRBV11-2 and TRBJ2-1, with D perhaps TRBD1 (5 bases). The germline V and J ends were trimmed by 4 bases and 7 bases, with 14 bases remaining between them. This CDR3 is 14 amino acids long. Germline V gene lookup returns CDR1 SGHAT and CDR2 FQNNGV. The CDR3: CASSSKGPLNEQFF. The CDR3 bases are TGTGCCAGCAGCTCCAAGGGGCCCCTAAATGAGCAGTTCTTC.

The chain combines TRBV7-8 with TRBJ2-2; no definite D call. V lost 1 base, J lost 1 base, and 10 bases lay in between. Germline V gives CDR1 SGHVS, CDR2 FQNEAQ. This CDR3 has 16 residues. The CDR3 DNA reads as TGTGCCAGCAGCTTAGTGGCCTGGGGGAACACCGGGGAGCTGTTTTTT. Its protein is CASSLVAWGNTGELFF.

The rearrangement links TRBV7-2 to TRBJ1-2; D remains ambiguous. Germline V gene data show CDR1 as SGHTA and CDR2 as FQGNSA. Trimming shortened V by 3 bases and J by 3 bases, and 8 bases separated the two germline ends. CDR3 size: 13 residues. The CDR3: CASSFATHYGYTF. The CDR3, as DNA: TGTGCCAGCAGCTTTGCGACACACTATGGCTACACCTTC.